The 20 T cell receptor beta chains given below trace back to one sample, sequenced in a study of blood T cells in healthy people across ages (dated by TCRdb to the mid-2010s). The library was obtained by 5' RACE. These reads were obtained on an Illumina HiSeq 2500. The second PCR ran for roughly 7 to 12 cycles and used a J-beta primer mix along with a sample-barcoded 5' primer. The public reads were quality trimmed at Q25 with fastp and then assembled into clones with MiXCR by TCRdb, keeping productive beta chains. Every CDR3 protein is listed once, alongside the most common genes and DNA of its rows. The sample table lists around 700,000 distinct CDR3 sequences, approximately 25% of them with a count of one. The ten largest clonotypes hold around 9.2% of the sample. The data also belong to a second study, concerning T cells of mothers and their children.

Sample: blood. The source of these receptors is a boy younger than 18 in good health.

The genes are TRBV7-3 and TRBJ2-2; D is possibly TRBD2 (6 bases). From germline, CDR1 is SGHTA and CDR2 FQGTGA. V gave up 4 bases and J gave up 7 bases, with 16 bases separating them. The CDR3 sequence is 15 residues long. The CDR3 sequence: CASSSQRRVGGELFF. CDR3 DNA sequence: TGTGCCAGCAGCTCCCAAAGGAGGGTCGGCGGGGAGCTGTTTTTT.

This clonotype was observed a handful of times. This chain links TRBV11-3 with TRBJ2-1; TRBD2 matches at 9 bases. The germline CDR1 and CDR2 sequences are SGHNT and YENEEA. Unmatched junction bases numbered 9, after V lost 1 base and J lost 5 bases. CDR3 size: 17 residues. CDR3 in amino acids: CASSLVILAGPNNEQFF. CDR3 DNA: TGTGCCAGCAGCTTAGTGATCCTAGCGGGGCCTAACAATGAGCAGTTCTTC.

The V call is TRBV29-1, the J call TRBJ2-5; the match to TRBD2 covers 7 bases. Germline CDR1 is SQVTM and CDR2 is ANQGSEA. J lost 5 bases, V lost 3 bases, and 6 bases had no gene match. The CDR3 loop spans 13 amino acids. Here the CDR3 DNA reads TGCAGCGTTGACGTGAACGGGGGGGAGACCCAGTACTTC. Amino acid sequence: CSVDVNGGETQYF.

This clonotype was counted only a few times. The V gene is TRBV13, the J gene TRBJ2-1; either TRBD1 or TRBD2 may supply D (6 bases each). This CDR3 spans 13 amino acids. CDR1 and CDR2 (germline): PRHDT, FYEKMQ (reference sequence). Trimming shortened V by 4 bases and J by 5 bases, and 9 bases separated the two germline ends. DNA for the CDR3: TGTGCCAGCAGCTCCCGGGGGCACAATGAGCAGTTCTTC. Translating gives CASSSRGHNEQFF.

CDR3 residues: CASGGRKDEQFF. In DNA, the CDR3 is TGTGCCAGCGGGGGGCGGAAAGATGAGCAGTTCTTC. The rearrangement joins TRBV6-6 to TRBJ2-1; D may correspond to TRBD1 or TRBD2 (6 bases each). Trimming shortened V by 8 bases and J by 8 bases, and 13 bases separated the two germline ends. The CDR3 loop spans 12 amino acids. Looked up from germline, CDR1 is MNHNY and CDR2 is SVGAGI (reference sequence).

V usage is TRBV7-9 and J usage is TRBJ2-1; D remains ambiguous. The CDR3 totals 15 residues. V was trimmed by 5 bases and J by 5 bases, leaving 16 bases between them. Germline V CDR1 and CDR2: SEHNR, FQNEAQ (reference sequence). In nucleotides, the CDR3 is TGTGCCAGCAGCCAAATGGATTCCGTCCACAATGAGCAGTTCTTC. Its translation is CASSQMDSVHNEQFF. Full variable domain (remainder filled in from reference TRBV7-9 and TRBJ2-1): DTGVSQNPRHKITKRGQNVTFRCDPISEHNRLYWYRQTLGQGPEFLTYFQNEAQLEKSRLLSDRFSAERPKGSFSTLEIQRTEQGDSAMYLCASSQMDSVHNEQFFGPGTRLTVL.

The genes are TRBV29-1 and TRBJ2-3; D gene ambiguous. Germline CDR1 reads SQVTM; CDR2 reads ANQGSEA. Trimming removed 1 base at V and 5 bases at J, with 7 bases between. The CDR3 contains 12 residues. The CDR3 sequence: CSVEGPGDTQYF. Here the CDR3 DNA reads TGCAGCGTTGAAGGTCCGGGAGATACGCAGTATTTT.

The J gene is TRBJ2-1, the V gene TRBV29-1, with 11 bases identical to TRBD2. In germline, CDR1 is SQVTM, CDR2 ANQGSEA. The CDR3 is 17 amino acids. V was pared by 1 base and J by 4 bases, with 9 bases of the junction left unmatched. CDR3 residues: CSVEVPFTSGSYNEQFF. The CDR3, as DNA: TGCAGCGTTGAAGTCCCCTTTACTAGCGGGAGTTACAATGAGCAGTTCTTC.

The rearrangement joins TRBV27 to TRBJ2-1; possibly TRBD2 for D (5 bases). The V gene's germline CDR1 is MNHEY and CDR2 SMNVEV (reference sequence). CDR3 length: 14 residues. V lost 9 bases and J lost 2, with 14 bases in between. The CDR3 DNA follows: TGTGCCAGTGGCCCGAGGGATACCTACAATGAGCAGTTCTTC. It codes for CASGPRDTYNEQFF.

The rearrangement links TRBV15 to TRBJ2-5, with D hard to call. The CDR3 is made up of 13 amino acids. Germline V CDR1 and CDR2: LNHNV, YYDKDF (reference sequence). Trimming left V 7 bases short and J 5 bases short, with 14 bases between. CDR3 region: CATTFGPKETQYF. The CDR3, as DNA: TGTGCCACCACCTTTGGCCCCAAGGAGACCCAGTACTTC. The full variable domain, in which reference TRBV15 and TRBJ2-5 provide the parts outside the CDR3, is DAMVIQNPRYQVTQFGKPVTLSCSQTLNHNVMYWYQQKSSQAPKLLFHYYDKDFNNEADTPDNFQSRRPNTSFCFLDIRSPGLGDTAMYLCATTFGPKETQYFGPGTRLLVL.

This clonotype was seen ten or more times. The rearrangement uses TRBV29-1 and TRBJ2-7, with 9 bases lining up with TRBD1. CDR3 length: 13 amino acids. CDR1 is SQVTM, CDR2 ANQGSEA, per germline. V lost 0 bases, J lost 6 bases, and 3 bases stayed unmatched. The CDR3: CSVEEGQGFEQYF. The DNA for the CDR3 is TGCAGCGTTGAAGAGGGACAGGGCTTCGAGCAGTACTTC.

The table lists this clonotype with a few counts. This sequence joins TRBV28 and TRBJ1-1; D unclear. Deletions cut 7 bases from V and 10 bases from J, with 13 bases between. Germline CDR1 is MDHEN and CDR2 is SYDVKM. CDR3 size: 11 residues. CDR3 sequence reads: CASTFLGAAFF. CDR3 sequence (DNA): TGTGCCAGCACTTTTCTGGGCGCAGCTTTCTTT.

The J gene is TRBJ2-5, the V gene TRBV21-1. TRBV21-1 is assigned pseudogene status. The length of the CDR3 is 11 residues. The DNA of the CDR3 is TGTGCCAGCAGCAAGGGGGAGACCCAGTACTTC. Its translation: CASSKGETQYF.

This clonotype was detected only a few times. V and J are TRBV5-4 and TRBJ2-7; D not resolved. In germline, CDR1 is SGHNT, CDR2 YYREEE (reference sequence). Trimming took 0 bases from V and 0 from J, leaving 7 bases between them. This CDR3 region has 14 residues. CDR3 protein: CASSLDGDSYEQYF. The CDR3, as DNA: TGTGCCAGCAGCTTGGATGGGGACTCCTACGAGCAGTACTTC.

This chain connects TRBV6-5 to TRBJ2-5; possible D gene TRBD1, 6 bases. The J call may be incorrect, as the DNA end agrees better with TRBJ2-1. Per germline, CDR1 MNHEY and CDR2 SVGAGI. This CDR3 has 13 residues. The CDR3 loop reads CASSYRDNNEQFF. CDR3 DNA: TGTGCCAGCAGTTACCGGGACAACAATGAGCAGTTCTTC.

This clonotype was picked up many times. CDR3 sequence: CASSLGRGGQPQHF. The CDR3 bases are TGTGCCAGCAGCTTGGGTAGGGGCGGACAGCCCCAGCATTTT. This sequence joins TRBV12-3 or TRBV12-4 and TRBJ1-5; the D gene is possibly TRBD1 (5 bases). There are 14 residues in the CDR3. Trimming took off 6 bases at V and 7 bases at J, with 16 bases between the two ends.

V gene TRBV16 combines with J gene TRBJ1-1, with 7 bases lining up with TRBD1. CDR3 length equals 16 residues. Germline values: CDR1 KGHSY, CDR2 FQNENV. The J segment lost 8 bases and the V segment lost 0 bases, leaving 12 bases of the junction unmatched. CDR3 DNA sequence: TGTGCCAGCAGCCAATCCTGGACCGACAGGGCCGCCGAAGCTTTCTTT. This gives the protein CASSQSWTDRAAEAFF.

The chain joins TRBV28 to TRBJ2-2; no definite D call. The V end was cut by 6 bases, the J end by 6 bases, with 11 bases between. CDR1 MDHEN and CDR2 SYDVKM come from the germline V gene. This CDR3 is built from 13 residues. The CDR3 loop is CASRKGFAGELFF. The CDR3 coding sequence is TGTGCCAGCAGAAAGGGCTTTGCCGGGGAGCTGTTTTTT.

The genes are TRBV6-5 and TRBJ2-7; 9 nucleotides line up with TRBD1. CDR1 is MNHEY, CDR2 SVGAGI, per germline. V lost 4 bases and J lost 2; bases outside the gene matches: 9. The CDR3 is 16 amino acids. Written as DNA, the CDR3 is TGTGCCAGCAGTTCAACTAGGACAGGGGTTGCCTACGAGCAGTACTTC. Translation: CASSSTRTGVAYEQYF.

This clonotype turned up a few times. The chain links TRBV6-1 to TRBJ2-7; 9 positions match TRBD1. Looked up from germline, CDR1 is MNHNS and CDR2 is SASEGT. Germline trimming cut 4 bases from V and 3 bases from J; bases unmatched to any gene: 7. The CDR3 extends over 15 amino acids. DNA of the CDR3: TGTGCCAGCAGTGCGGATCCGGGACAGGGCTACGAGCAGTACTTC. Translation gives CASSADPGQGYEQYF.